This T cell receptor (beta chain) stems from a study of blood T cell repertoires in COVID-19. Study in general: There were acute and convalescent COVID-19 samples, and they came from the United States, Italy and Spain. PBMCs, B-cell-depleted T cells, or T cells were the source of the cDNA or gDNA that made up the material.

In the original analysis: Reference gene primers were amplified, and this amplification served to estimate nucleated cell counts. The data were produced by immunoSEQ multiplex PCR, yet TCRdb's version contains in-frame clones alone and is incomplete. The DNA was the basis for D and trimming; V, J and clone size are from that table. Among 95,000 to 110,000 clones listed, around four fifths were seen once. To note about this clone: One end of the junction fails to match germline, which may point to a read error.

The CDR3 is 15 residues long. Germline lookup yields CDR1 SSHAT and CDR2 FNYEAQ (reference sequence). J is TRBJ2-1 and V is TRBV7-7, with 11 bases lining up with TRBD2. The sequence derives from a man in his sixties with acute or convalescent COVID-19. Sequenced input: peripheral blood. CDR3 region: CASSLALAGGFEQFF. In DNA form, the CDR3 reads TGTGCTAGCAGCTTAGCCCTAGCGGGAGGTTTCGAGCAGTTCTTC.